The source of this TCR beta chain is a study of Ad26.COV2.S vaccination and SARS-CoV-2 variants. Study as a whole: In the study, Ad26.COV2.S was injected intramuscularly once, or twice 56 days apart.

Germline assignment: CDR1 MNHEY and CDR2 SVGAGI. V gave up 6 bases and J gave up 5 bases, with 7 bases separating them. This CDR3 has 11 residues. Regarding treatment: roughly 19 received Ad26.COV2.S at low or high dose, single or two shots; several received placebo; per-sample allocation not given. Collection of the samples took place on day 63 after the first injection of vaccine or placebo. Aged 18-55 years, donor was enrolled in Boston in the early 2020s. As its vector, the vaccine had Ad26, which expressed Wuhan-strain SARS-CoV-2 spike. Clones were sequenced by immunoSEQ multiplex PCR, and TCRdb holds only the in-frame ones, with some missing. This sample has about 400,000 clones, with 83% found just once.

The origin of this receptor is a person between 18 and 65 years old who received the Ad26.COV2.S COVID-19 vaccine or a placebo. The sample in question was peripheral blood, obtained in a trial of Ad26.COV2.S vaccine versus placebo. The V gene is TRBV6-5, the J gene TRBJ1-1; D is unclear. The CDR3 loop reads CASSSITEAFF. The CDR3 coding sequence is TGTGCCAGCAGCTCGATTACTGAAGCTTTCTTT.